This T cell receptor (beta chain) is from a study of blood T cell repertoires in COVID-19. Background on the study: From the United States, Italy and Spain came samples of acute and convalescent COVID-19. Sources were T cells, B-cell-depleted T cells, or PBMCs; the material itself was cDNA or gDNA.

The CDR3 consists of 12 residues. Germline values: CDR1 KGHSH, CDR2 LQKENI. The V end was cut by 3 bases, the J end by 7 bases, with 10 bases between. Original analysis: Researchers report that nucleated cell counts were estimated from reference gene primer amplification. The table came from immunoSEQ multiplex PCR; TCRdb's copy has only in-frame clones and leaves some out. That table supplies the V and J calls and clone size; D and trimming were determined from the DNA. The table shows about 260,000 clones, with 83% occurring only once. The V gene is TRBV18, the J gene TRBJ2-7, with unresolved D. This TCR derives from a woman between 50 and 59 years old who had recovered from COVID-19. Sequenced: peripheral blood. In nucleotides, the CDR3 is TGTGCCAGCTCACCGGGCCTCGCGGAGCAGTACTTC. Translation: CASSPGLAEQYF.